A single sample is the source of the 32 T cell receptor beta chains below, sequenced in a study of OX40 agonist ivuxolimab in advanced cancers. Receptor libraries were prepared by the immunoSEQ multiplex PCR assay. The table comes from immuneACCESS by way of TCRdb, which keeps in-frame sequences with V and J called. Part of the clones is missing from these tables; in studies checked, under half for an unresolved V gene and the rest for unknown reasons. The sample table shows over 55,000 clones, and 94% are seen once. The ten largest clonotypes hold around 14% of the sample. The sequencing here drew on CD4+ or CD8+ T cells sorted from blood, taken in a trial of the OX40 agonist ivuxolimab. Receptor source: an adult with an advanced solid tumor such as melanoma, head and neck, liver or kidney cancer.

The V call is TRBV10-1, the J call TRBJ2-1, with D possibly matching TRBD1 (5 bases). Looked up from germline, CDR1 is WNHNN and CDR2 is SYGVQD (reference sequence). The CDR3 sequence is 17 residues long. The V end was cut by 2 bases, the J end by 5 bases, with 19 bases between. DNA for the CDR3: TGCGCCAGCAGTGAGGGACGACAGCTACCGTCGGACAATGAGCAGTTCTTC. It is translated as CASSEGRQLPSDNEQFF.

This clone showed up just once. The V gene is TRBV6-1, the J gene TRBJ1-2; D gene unclear. This CDR3 region has 14 residues. V lost 2 bases and J lost 4, with 11 bases in between. Germline V CDR1 and CDR2: MNHNS, SASEGT. CDR3 in amino acids: CASSELEGGYGYTF. The CDR3 region has the DNA TGTGCCAGCAGTGAATTGGAGGGCGGCTATGGCTACACCTTC.

CDR3 in amino acids: CATSRTSGGGTDTQYF. CDR3 sequence (DNA): TGTGCCACCAGCAGGACTAGCGGGGGGGGCACAGATACGCAGTATTTT. The chain couples TRBV15 to TRBJ2-3; 14 bases fit TRBD2. With V trimmed by 3 bases and J by 1 base, 0 bases remained unmatched. Germline CDR1 reads LNHNV; CDR2 reads YYDKDF (reference sequence). This CDR3 region has 16 residues.

The chain couples TRBV7-9 to TRBJ2-1; possible D gene TRBD2, 7 bases. The CDR3 extends over 15 amino acids. Germline V gene data show CDR1 as SEHNR and CDR2 as FQNEAQ (reference sequence). V lost 5 bases and J 6 bases, leaving 17 bases between the germline ends. The CDR3 region is CASSPWAGGPNEQFF. CDR3 sequence (DNA): TGTGCCAGCAGCCCATGGGCCGGGGGGCCCAATGAGCAGTTCTTC.

The chain uses TRBV7-2 and TRBJ1-1, with unresolved D. The V gene lost 5 bases and the J gene lost 1 base, with 17 bases spanning the gap. The CDR3 covers 16 residues. The germline V gene encodes CDR1 SGHTA and CDR2 FQGNSA. CDR3 in amino acids: CASSPSPGWGNTEAFF. The CDR3 nucleotides are TGTGCCAGCAGCCCTTCGCCGGGGTGGGGGAACACTGAAGCTTTCTTT.

V and J are TRBV29-1 and TRBJ2-1; 12 bases agree with TRBD1. The CDR3 spans 17 residues. The germline V gene has CDR1 SQVTM and CDR2 ANQGSEA. V gave up 1 base and J gave up 1 base; unmatched junction bases: 5. CDR3 loop: CSVEGDRGPVSYNEQFF. The CDR3 DNA is TGCAGCGTTGAAGGGGACAGGGGGCCGGTATCCTACAATGAGCAGTTCTTC.

The chain has TRBV5-1 and TRBJ2-3; 7 bases match TRBD2. This CDR3 is 15 amino acids long. Per the germline V gene, CDR1 is SGHRS and CDR2 is YFSETQ. V was clipped by 4 bases and J by 0 bases; unmatched bases: 5. This CDR3 reads CASSVPRESTDTQYF. The CDR3 DNA follows: TGCGCCAGCAGCGTTCCGCGGGAGAGCACAGATACGCAGTATTTT.

The CDR3 sequence is CASSPTRQGVGYTF. CDR3 DNA sequence: TGTGCCAGCAGCCCAACCCGACAGGGCGTCGGCTACACCTTC. The chain employs TRBV27 and TRBJ1-2; 7 bases line up with TRBD1. CDR1 and CDR2 (germline): MNHEY, SMNVEV (reference sequence). V lost 6 bases, J lost 8 bases, and 12 bases stayed unmatched. The length of the CDR3 is 14 residues.

The chain combines TRBV5-6 with TRBJ2-1; no firm D call. This CDR3 region has 11 residues. Germline V gives CDR1 SGHDT, CDR2 YYEEEE. V lost 3 bases and J lost 7, with 5 bases in between. The CDR3 here is CASSWGNEQFF. CDR3 bases: TGTGCCAGCAGCTGGGGAAATGAGCAGTTCTTC.

The rearrangement uses TRBV9 and TRBJ2-1; the D is unclear. Trimming pared 0 bases from V and 8 bases from J, leaving 12 bases between. The CDR3 loop spans 14 amino acids. CDR1 and CDR2 from the germline V gene are SGDLS and YYNGEE. CDR3 in DNA: TGTGCCAGCAGCGTAGAAGGGATAAAGGATGAGCAGTTCTTC. Protein: CASSVEGIKDEQFF.

The chain carries TRBV27 and TRBJ1-1; no reliable D call. Per germline, CDR1 MNHEY and CDR2 SMNVEV (reference sequence). V lost 3 bases and J lost 1, with 9 bases in between. This CDR3 contains 14 residues. The CDR3 spells CASSLRAGNTEAFF. The CDR3 region has the DNA TGTGCCAGCAGTTTGAGGGCGGGGAACACTGAAGCTTTCTTT.

The chain recombines TRBV4-1 with TRBJ2-3, with TRBD2 identical over 7 bases. The CDR3 is 16 amino acids. CDR1 is MGHRA and CDR2 is YSYEKL in the germline V gene. The junction had 9 bases not matched to a gene; V was cut back by 4 bases and J by 2 bases. CDR3 DNA sequence: TGCGCCAGCAGCCCCCGGGCGGGGGAAACCACAGATACGCAGTATTTT. It yields the protein CASSPRAGETTDTQYF.

The chain joins TRBV30 to TRBJ2-5, with D tentatively TRBD1 or TRBD2 (5 bases each). Between the trimmed V and J ends, which lost 6 bases and 11 bases, there was a span of 16 bases. The germline V gene encodes CDR1 GTSNPN and CDR2 SVGIG (reference sequence). This CDR3 is 11 amino acids long. This chain's CDR3 is CACRVGWEQYF. The CDR3 DNA reads as TGTGCCTGCAGGGTGGGATGGGAGCAGTACTTC.

This chain links TRBV4-2 with TRBJ2-1; D gene uncertain. CDR3 length: 15 residues. Germline CDR1 LGHNA, CDR2 YNFKEQ. Trimming removed 0 bases at V and 3 bases at J, with 9 bases between. CDR3 bases: TGTGCCAGCAGCCAAGAGACGGTCGACTACAATGAGCAGTTCTTC. Residues: CASSQETVDYNEQFF.

The V gene is TRBV2, the J gene TRBJ1-5; 7 nucleotides align to TRBD1. The CDR3 has 16 residues. V lost 5 bases to trimming and J lost 0 bases; unmatched junction nucleotides: 7. CDR1 is SNHLY and CDR2 is FYNNEI in the germline V gene. CDR3 nucleotide sequence: TGTGCCAGCAGTTATACAGGGACAGCTAGCAATCAGCCCCAGCATTTT. It is translated as CASSYTGTASNQPQHF.

The chain has TRBV27 and TRBJ1-1; D might be TRBD1 (5 bases). Germline lookup yields CDR1 MNHEY and CDR2 SMNVEV (reference sequence). The CDR3 totals 16 residues. Trimming pared 3 bases from V and 0 bases from J, leaving 14 bases between. This chain's CDR3 is CASSFRPDIMNTEAFF. The CDR3, as DNA: TGTGCCAGCAGTTTCAGGCCGGACATAATGAACACTGAAGCTTTCTTT.

The rearrangement links TRBV5-1 to TRBJ2-7, with TRBD1 matching over 11 bases. The V and J ends lost 6 bases and 3 bases, in that order; junction bases with no gene match: 8. The CDR3 has 15 residues. Per germline, CDR1 SGHRS and CDR2 YFSETQ. The DNA of the CDR3 is TGCGCCAGCAACGAGCCGGGACAGGGGGTCTACGAGCAGTACTTC. Translated: CASNEPGQGVYEQYF.

This chain links TRBV19 with TRBJ2-7; D is possibly TRBD2 (6 bases). CDR3 length: 13 residues. CDR1 is LNHDA, CDR2 SQIVND, per germline (reference sequence). Trimming took off 3 bases at V and 6 bases at J, with 12 bases between the two ends. As DNA, the CDR3 is TGTGCCAGTAGTATCAGCTGGGGAGGCGAGCAGTACTTC. Protein product: CASSISWGGEQYF.

This chain uses TRBV10-1 with TRBJ2-2; D not resolved. V lost 2 bases and J 1 base, leaving 11 bases between the germline ends. CDR1 is WNHNN and CDR2 is SYGVQD in the germline V gene (reference sequence). The CDR3 covers 16 residues. Here the CDR3 reads CASSEGASVNTGELFF. For the CDR3, the DNA is TGCGCCAGCAGTGAGGGCGCCAGTGTGAACACCGGGGAGCTGTTTTTT.

The gene calls are TRBV7-2 and TRBJ1-1; D ambiguous. Germline loops: CDR1 SGHTA, CDR2 FQGNSA. The V gene lost 3 bases and the J gene lost 4 bases, with 12 bases spanning the gap. The CDR3 runs 14 residues. CDR3 in amino acids: CASSFKNGGTEAFF. The DNA of the CDR3 is TGTGCCAGCAGCTTTAAGAACGGAGGCACTGAAGCTTTCTTT.

This clone has only one observation. This rearrangement joins TRBV28 to TRBJ1-5, with unresolved D. CDR1 and CDR2 (germline): MDHEN, SYDVKM. The CDR3 totals 15 residues. V gave up 6 bases and J gave up 3 bases, with 15 bases separating them. The CDR3 bases are TGTGCCAGCAGCCGAACCCTGGACTCCAATCAGCCCCAGCATTTT. It is translated as CASSRTLDSNQPQHF.

This chain connects TRBV7-3 to TRBJ2-1; 8 bases are shared with TRBD2. V shed 3 bases, J shed 7 bases, and the junction held 5 bases outside the gene matches. Germline V lookup: CDR1 SGHTA, CDR2 FQGTGA. This CDR3 contains 14 residues. CDR3 region: CASSLGTRENEQFF. CDR3 DNA: TGTGCCAGCAGCTTGGGGACTAGGGAGAATGAGCAGTTCTTC. The full variable domain, its missing parts supplied by reference TRBV7-3 and TRBJ2-1, is GAGVSQTPSNKVTEKGKYVELRCDPISGHTALYWYRQSLGQGPEFLIYFQGTGAADDSGLPNDRFFAVRPEGSVSTLKIQRTERGDSAVYLCASSLGTRENEQFFGPGTRLTVL.

CDR3 nucleotides: TGCGCCAGCAGCCAAGATTTGGCGGGATGGGCCTACGAGCAGTACTTC. Protein product: CASSQDLAGWAYEQYF. V gene TRBV4-1 combines with J gene TRBJ2-7; a weak D match, TRBD2 (6 bases). Trimming removed 0 bases at V and 2 bases at J, with 14 bases between. The CDR3 spans 16 residues. The V gene's germline CDR1 is MGHRA and CDR2 YSYEKL.

V is TRBV6-5 and J is TRBJ1-2; TRBD1 matches at 9 bases. The CDR3 spans 15 residues. V was pared by 0 bases and J by 5 bases, with 4 bases of the junction left unmatched. Germline V gene sequence: CDR1 MNHEY, CDR2 SVGAGI. In DNA, the CDR3 is TGTGCCAGCAGTTACTCAACAGGGGGCGGGTATGGCTACACCTTC. This translates into CASSYSTGGGYGYTF.

The chain links TRBV4-1 to TRBJ2-1; TRBD2 aligns across 11 bases. V was clipped by 5 bases and J by 6 bases; unmatched bases: 6. The length of the CDR3 is 15 residues. Per the germline V gene, CDR1 is MGHRA and CDR2 is YSYEKL. CDR3 in DNA: TGCGCCAGCAGCGAACAACTAGCGGGAGTCAATGAGCAGTTCTTC. It yields the protein CASSEQLAGVNEQFF.

The chain has TRBV5-6 and TRBJ1-2; no clear D. This CDR3 contains 15 residues. Germline V CDR1 and CDR2: SGHDT, YYEEEE. With 2 bases removed from V and 8 bases from J, the gap between germline ends came to 19 bases. CDR3 amino acids: CASSFFPGREEGYTF. Here the CDR3 DNA reads TGTGCCAGCAGCTTCTTTCCGGGAAGGGAGGAAGGCTACACCTTC.

The V gene is TRBV9, the J gene TRBJ1-4; 9 bases fit TRBD1. The CDR3 consists of 15 residues. Germline V CDR1 and CDR2: SGDLS, YYNGEE. The junction had 4 bases not matched to a gene; V was cut back by 0 bases and J by 7 bases. The CDR3 is CASSVDGTGLEKLFF. The CDR3 bases are TGTGCCAGCAGCGTAGATGGGACAGGGCTTGAAAAACTGTTTTTT.

J is TRBJ2-7 and V is TRBV11-2; D not resolved. Between the trimmed V and J ends, which lost 5 bases and 2 bases, there was a span of 13 bases. Germline values: CDR1 SGHAT, CDR2 FQNNGV. This CDR3 contains 14 residues. CDR3 coding DNA: TGTGCCAGCAGCCCGGGCCGATTAGCCTACGAGCAGTACTTC. Its translation is CASSPGRLAYEQYF. Combining the CDR3 with reference TRBV11-2 and TRBJ2-7 gives the whole variable domain EAGVAQSPRYKIIEKRQSVAFWCNPISGHATLYWYQQILGQGPKLLIQFQNNGVVDDSQLPKDRFSAERLKGVDSTLKIQPAKLEDSAVYLCASSPGRLAYEQYFGPGTRLTVT.

This chain connects TRBV19 to TRBJ2-7; D perhaps matches TRBD1 (5 bases). This CDR3 is 13 amino acids long. With 5 bases removed from V and 3 bases from J, the gap between germline ends came to 11 bases. Germline lookup yields CDR1 LNHDA and CDR2 SQIVND (reference sequence). CDR3 residues: CASSAVTGYEQYF. The CDR3 DNA reads TGTGCCAGTAGTGCGGTAACAGGCTACGAGCAGTACTTC.

The chain has TRBV27 and TRBJ2-7; D unresolved. The V gene's germline CDR1 is MNHEY and CDR2 SMNVEV (reference sequence). V was cut by 2 bases and J by 0 bases, with 11 bases left in between. This CDR3 spans 15 amino acids. Written as DNA, the CDR3 is TGTGCCAGCAGTTTAATCCGGGCCAGCTCCTACGAGCAGTACTTC. This sequence encodes CASSLIRASSYEQYF.

This clone was picked up a small number of times. This same CDR3 is encoded by further DNA sequences in the sample. The CDR3 loop reads CASSIRGTEAFF. DNA of the CDR3: TGTGCCAGCAGTATCAGGGGGACTGAAGCTTTCTTT. The chain is built from TRBV27 and TRBJ1-1, with 7 nucleotides matching TRBD1. In germline, CDR1 is MNHEY, CDR2 SMNVEV (reference sequence). The junction had 2 bases not matched to a gene; V was cut back by 5 bases and J by 5 bases. The CDR3 extends over 12 amino acids.

The V and J genes are TRBV5-1 and TRBJ1-1; maybe TRBD1 (6 bases). The CDR3 is 13 residues long. The germline gives CDR1 SGHRS, CDR2 YFSETQ. V was cut by 2 bases and J by 4 bases, with 9 bases left in between. The CDR3 nucleotides are TGCGCCAGCAGCTTAACAGGGTTCACTGAAGCTTTCTTT. Its protein is CASSLTGFTEAFF.